These 32 T cell receptor beta chains share one sample of origin, sequenced in a study of cytomegalovirus exposure and HLA in healthy donors. It was with 60 Vbeta and 13 Jbeta primers that the PCR ran. The assay was immunoSEQ multiplex PCR, and TCRdb's table has in-frame clones only and misses some. The table has approximately 100,000 clones, 76% seen once. Sequenced: PBMCs. The receptors here all came from a woman between 50 and 59 years old in good health and CMV-seropositive.

As to this clone: A junction boundary mismatches the germline segment, possibly from a read error. The chain links TRBV7-9 to TRBJ2-4; 9 bases line up with TRBD2. The CDR3 is 16 amino acids. Germline CDR1 SEHNR, CDR2 FQNEAQ (reference sequence). The chain's CDR3 is CSSSLQREVTKNIQYF. DNA for the CDR3: TGTTCCAGCAGCTTACAGCGGGAGGTTACCAAAAACATTCAGTACTTC.

The chain employs TRBV7-2 and TRBJ2-1; maybe TRBD2 (6 bases). The CDR3 length is 12 residues. Trimming left V 5 bases short and J 10 bases short, with 12 bases between. Germline-derived CDR1 and CDR2 are SGHTA and FQGNSA. CDR3 sequence: CASSPAGREQFF. The CDR3 nucleotides read TGTGCCAGCAGCCCCGCGGGGCGGGAGCAGTTCTTC.

The chain employs TRBV19 and TRBJ2-5, with D possibly TRBD2 on 5 matching bases. The CDR3 covers 13 residues. The V gene lost 4 bases and the J gene lost 4 bases, with 10 bases spanning the gap. Germline loops: CDR1 LNHDA, CDR2 SQIVND (reference sequence). The chain's CDR3 is CASSSTSLETQYF. CDR3 in DNA: TGTGCCAGTAGTAGTACTAGTTTAGAGACCCAGTACTTC.

The chain joins TRBV6-6 to TRBJ2-5, with a tentative D call TRBD2 (6 bases). Germline V gives CDR1 MNHNY, CDR2 SVGAGI (reference sequence). With 8 bases removed from V and 5 bases from J, the gap between germline ends came to 9 bases. The CDR3 spans 11 residues. The DNA for the CDR3 is TGTGCCAGCGAAGGGAGGGAGACCCAGTACTTC. This sequence encodes CASEGRETQYF.

Regarding this clone: Germline is not matched at one junction end, which may reflect a read error. The chain is built from TRBV7-7 and TRBJ2-1, with 8 bases fitting TRBD1. The germline V gene encodes CDR1 SSHAT and CDR2 FNYEAQ (reference sequence). This CDR3 is 17 amino acids long. CDR3 amino acids: CASSPNPGQGDGNEQFF. The CDR3 bases are TGTGCTAGCAGCCCAAACCCTGGACAGGGAGATGGCAATGAGCAGTTCTTC.

This chain links TRBV29-1 with TRBJ2-1; 9 bases line up with TRBD1. V was pared by 5 bases and J by 4 bases, with 12 bases of the junction left unmatched. In germline, CDR1 is SQVTM, CDR2 ANQGSEA. This CDR3 has 16 amino acids. CDR3 sequence reads: CSVPGQGAIGYNEQFF. CDR3 nucleotide sequence: TGCAGCGTTCCGGGACAGGGCGCCATCGGGTACAATGAGCAGTTCTTC.

The rearrangement joins TRBV7-3 to TRBJ2-5; D is perhaps TRBD1 (6 bases). The CDR3 length is 14 residues. The V gene's germline CDR1 is SGHTA and CDR2 FQGTGA. V was pared by 5 bases and J by 5 bases, with 15 bases between. This CDR3 is CASSLTGFGETQYF. DNA for the CDR3: TGTGCCAGCAGCCTCACAGGGTTCGGGGAGACCCAGTACTTC.

The CDR3 spells CATLSDRGVGYTF. The CDR3, as DNA: TGTGCCACCCTCTCGGACAGGGGAGTTGGCTACACCTTC. The chain has TRBV6-5 and TRBJ1-2; the match to TRBD1 covers 9 bases. J was trimmed by 7 bases and V by 10 bases; bases with no gene match: 10. From germline, CDR1 is MNHEY and CDR2 SVGAGI. The CDR3 has 13 residues.

The J gene is TRBJ1-6, the V gene TRBV7-2; 9 nucleotides match TRBD1. The V and J ends lost 5 bases and 0 bases, in that order; junction bases with no gene match: 8. The CDR3 has 18 residues. The germline CDR1 and CDR2 sequences are SGHTA and FQGNSA. CDR3 nucleotide sequence: TGTGCCAGCAGCCTCCATCCACAGGGGGCCTCCTATAATTCACCCCTCCACTTT. Translating it yields CASSLHPQGASYNSPLHF. Drawing the rest from reference TRBV7-2 and TRBJ1-6, the complete variable domain is GAGVSQSPSNKVTEKGKDVELRCDPISGHTALYWYRQSLGQGLEFLIYFQGNSAPDKSGLPSDRFSAERTGGSVSTLTIQRTQQEDSAVYLCASSLHPQGASYNSPLHFGNGTRLTVT.

To note about this clone: This sample also contains other DNA sequences that code for the same CDR3. The chain recombines TRBV5-5 with TRBJ2-2, with 8 nucleotides matching TRBD2. V lost 4 bases and J lost 8; bases outside the gene matches: 4. Looked up from germline, CDR1 is SGHKS and CDR2 is YYEKEE (reference sequence). The length of the CDR3 is 13 residues. The CDR3: CASSLLAGGELFF. The CDR3 nucleotides read TGTGCCAGCAGCCTCCTAGCGGGTGGGGAGCTGTTTTTT.

The chain uses TRBV6-1 and TRBJ2-7; TRBD1 is a possible D gene (6 bases). V dropped 6 bases and J dropped 0 bases, with 9 bases sitting between them. CDR3 length: 13 amino acids. Germline CDR1 and CDR2: MNHNS and SASEGT. The CDR3 is CASSRGPSYEQYF. The DNA of the CDR3 is TGTGCCAGCAGCAGGGGCCCCTCCTACGAGCAGTACTTC.

Only a few counts were recorded for this clone. V is TRBV5-1 and J is TRBJ2-5; perhaps TRBD1 as D (7 bases). V dropped 3 bases and J dropped 7 bases, with 19 bases sitting between them. Germline lookup yields CDR1 SGHRS and CDR2 YFSETQ. This CDR3 is 15 amino acids long. CDR3 bases: TGCGCCAGCAGCTCAAACACAGGGGACGGGGGGACCCAGTACTTC. As protein: CASSSNTGDGGTQYF.

The V call is TRBV5-6, the J call TRBJ1-5, with TRBD1 matching 8 bases. There are 14 residues in the CDR3. The germline CDR1 and CDR2 sequences are SGHDT and YYEEEE. V lost 4 bases, J lost 4 bases, and 4 bases stayed unmatched. The DNA of the CDR3 is TGTGCCAGCAGCACGGGACAGGAAAATCAGCCCCAGCATTTT. Its translation is CASSTGQENQPQHF.

The chain couples TRBV2 to TRBJ2-1; 9 bases match TRBD2. This CDR3 has 15 amino acids. The germline V gene has CDR1 SNHLY and CDR2 FYNNEI. The junction had 8 bases not matched to a gene; V was cut back by 7 bases and J by 4 bases. CDR3 loop: CASTGGLADYNEQFF. Written as DNA, the CDR3 is TGTGCCAGCACCGGGGGACTAGCAGATTACAATGAGCAGTTCTTC.

The chain couples TRBV27 to TRBJ2-1; TRBD2 matches 10 bases. The V segment lost 6 bases and the J segment 2 bases; nucleotides outside the gene matches: 4. Germline-derived CDR1 and CDR2 are MNHEY and SMNVEV (reference sequence). The CDR3 is made up of 15 amino acids. This CDR3 reads CASRTLAGAYNEQFF. CDR3 bases: TGTGCCAGCAGGACCCTAGCGGGGGCCTACAATGAGCAGTTCTTC.

The chain recombines TRBV2 with TRBJ2-5; 10 nucleotides line up with TRBD2. The V gene end was trimmed by 6 bases and the J gene end by 9 bases; junction bases not matched to a gene: 7. This CDR3 comprises 13 residues. Germline V lookup: CDR1 SNHLY, CDR2 FYNNEI. CDR3 protein: CASSAGSGGPQYF. CDR3 nucleotides: TGTGCCAGCAGCGCCGGTAGCGGGGGGCCCCAGTACTTC.

The chain couples TRBV4-3 to TRBJ2-1; unclear D gene. The V and J ends lost 3 bases and 5 bases respectively, with 8 bases between them. Per the germline V gene, CDR1 is LGHNA and CDR2 is YSLEER. The CDR3 runs 13 residues. The CDR3 nucleotides read TGCGCCAGCAGCCATTATACTCACAATGAGCAGTTCTTC. Protein sequence: CASSHYTHNEQFF.

This chain joins TRBV6-1 and TRBJ1-2, with 8 bases that match TRBD1. The CDR3 consists of 12 residues. The ends lost 7 bases at V and 6 bases at J; junction bases unmatched: 4. Germline V gives CDR1 MNHNS, CDR2 SASEGT. The CDR3 here is CASKTGGDGYTF. The CDR3 nucleotides are TGTGCCAGCAAAACAGGGGGTGATGGCTACACCTTC.

The chain recombines TRBV7-2 with TRBJ1-5; possibly TRBD1 for D (6 bases). Germline CDR1 reads SGHTA; CDR2 reads FQGNSA. Trimming took 1 base from V and 1 from J, leaving 14 bases between them. This CDR3 is built from 17 residues. The CDR3 DNA reads TGTGCCAGCAGCTTAGGGCGACATCAGGGGAGCAATCAGCCCCAGCATTTT. Its translation is CASSLGRHQGSNQPQHF. Full variable domain (missing parts from reference TRBV7-2 and TRBJ1-5): GAGVSQSPSNKVTEKGKDVELRCDPISGHTALYWYRQSLGQGLEFLIYFQGNSAPDKSGLPSDRFSAERTGGSVSTLTIQRTQQEDSAVYLCASSLGRHQGSNQPQHFGDGTRLSIL.

V and J are TRBV6-1 and TRBJ1-2, with 9 bases fitting TRBD1. Germline V gene sequence: CDR1 MNHNS, CDR2 SASEGT. Trimming took 5 bases from V and 9 from J; bases not matched to a gene: 4. There are 12 residues in the CDR3. CDR3 DNA: TGTGCCAGCAGTCCCGGACAGGGGAGCTACACCTTC. This encodes CASSPGQGSYTF.

CDR3 residues: CASSRRTTRQETQYF. The CDR3 DNA reads as TGTGCCAGCAGTAGACGGACAACCCGGCAAGAGACCCAGTACTTC. V usage is TRBV28 and J usage is TRBJ2-5; D may be TRBD1 (5 bases). The CDR3 is 15 amino acids. Trimming stripped 5 bases from V and 2 bases from J, with 15 bases between. Germline V lookup: CDR1 MDHEN, CDR2 SYDVKM. Complete variable domain (other parts from reference TRBV28 and TRBJ2-5): DVKVTQSSRYLVKRTGEKVFLECVQDMDHENMFWYRQDPGLGLRLIYFSYDVKMKEKGDIPEGYSVSREKKERFSLILESASTNQTSMYLCASSRRTTRQETQYFGPGTRLLVL.

The chain has TRBV25-1 and TRBJ2-7; 9 bases align to TRBD1. This CDR3 is built from 15 residues. After removal of 8 bases from V and 4 bases from J, the junction contained 12 bases not matched to a gene. Germline V CDR1 and CDR2: MGHDK, SYGVNS. The CDR3 nucleotides read TGTGCCAGCCGTCCACCGACAGGGGGGGAATACGAGCAGTACTTC. Translated: CASRPPTGGEYEQYF.

The sample holds one count of this clone. The gene calls are TRBV7-9 and TRBJ2-1, with TRBD2 matching over 7 bases. The CDR3 has 16 residues. The germline gives CDR1 SEHNR, CDR2 FQNEAQ (reference sequence). The J segment lost 2 bases and the V segment lost 3 bases, leaving 7 bases of the junction unmatched. The CDR3 reads CASSFLGEGPYNEQFF. CDR3 sequence (DNA): TGTGCCAGCAGCTTCCTGGGGGAGGGCCCCTACAATGAGCAGTTCTTC.

The chain has TRBV5-5 and TRBJ2-3; 11 nucleotides agree with TRBD1. CDR3 length: 18 amino acids. In germline, CDR1 is SGHKS, CDR2 YYEKEE (reference sequence). V gave up 0 bases and J gave up 1 base; unmatched junction bases: 7. This CDR3 reads CASSLVGTGGGGTDTQYF. CDR3 nucleotide sequence: TGTGCCAGCAGCTTGGTGGGGACAGGGGGAGGAGGCACAGATACGCAGTATTTT.

The table lists this clone with a count of one. Its ends do not fully match the called genes, so a read error is possible. V and J are TRBV9 and TRBJ2-1; possible D gene TRBD2, 5 bases. Per the germline V gene, CDR1 is SGDLS and CDR2 is YYNGEE. This CDR3 is built from 18 residues. The CDR3 sequence is CAGSVFSAARARNNEQFF. The CDR3 DNA sequence: TGTGCCGGCAGCGTATTTAGTGCGGCGCGGGCAAGGAACAATGAGCAGTTCTTC.

The rearrangement uses TRBV11-2 and TRBJ2-7; TRBD1 aligns across 8 bases. Germline assignment: CDR1 SGHAT and CDR2 FQNNGV. CDR3 size: 15 residues. Trimming took 7 bases from V and 0 from J; bases not matched to a gene: 8. The CDR3 DNA reads TGTGCCAGCACCGCGAGGGACAGGACCTCCTACGAGCAGTACTTC. It codes for CASTARDRTSYEQYF.

The rearrangement uses TRBV18 and TRBJ2-7, with 8 bases fitting TRBD2. The CDR3 is 17 amino acids. Germline V gives CDR1 KGHSH, CDR2 LQKENI. With 2 bases clipped from V and 3 bases from J, the junction kept 12 bases outside the gene matches. The CDR3 loop reads CASSPRASRGAIYEQYF. In DNA, the CDR3 is TGTGCCAGCTCACCAAGGGCTTCGCGGGGGGCCATCTACGAGCAGTACTTC.

V is TRBV2 and J is TRBJ1-2; TRBD1 is a possible D gene (5 bases). The CDR3 loop spans 13 amino acids. CDR1 and CDR2 (germline): SNHLY, FYNNEI. Trimming pared 3 bases from V and 1 base from J, leaving 6 bases between. CDR3 in amino acids: CASSEQGNYGYTF. As DNA, the CDR3 is TGTGCCAGCAGTGAGCAGGGTAACTATGGCTACACCTTC.

The rearrangement uses TRBV9 and TRBJ1-1; 8 positions match TRBD1. V was pared by 4 bases and J by 8 bases, with 4 bases of the junction left unmatched. Germline V gene data show CDR1 as SGDLS and CDR2 as YYNGEE. The length of the CDR3 is 12 residues. CDR3 nucleotide sequence: TGTGCCAGCAGCCGGGACAGGAACGAAGCTTTCTTT. Its protein product is CASSRDRNEAFF.

The chain couples TRBV6-5 to TRBJ2-3; maybe TRBD1 (6 bases). Trimming left V 4 bases short and J 4 bases short, with 15 bases between. Germline V lookup: CDR1 MNHEY, CDR2 SVGAGI. The CDR3 contains 15 residues. CDR3 sequence reads: CASSSTGLGPDTQYF. The CDR3 DNA sequence: TGTGCCAGCAGTTCCACAGGGCTTGGGCCAGATACGCAGTATTTT.

As for this clone: A read error may produce the germline difference seen at one junction end. This sequence joins TRBV7-9 and TRBJ2-3; D unresolved. The CDR3 sequence is 11 residues long. Germline CDR1 is SEHNR and CDR2 is FQNEAQ (reference sequence). CDR3: CSSSFSDTQYF. Here the CDR3 DNA reads TGTTCCAGCAGCTTTTCGGATACGCAGTATTTT.

V is TRBV29-1 and J is TRBJ2-1; 9 bases map to TRBD2. Germline trimming cut 3 bases from V and 5 bases from J; bases unmatched to any gene: 2. Germline V gene sequence: CDR1 SQVTM, CDR2 ANQGSEA. The CDR3 is 13 residues long. CDR3 in amino acids: CSVDLAGHNEQFF. As DNA, the CDR3 is TGCAGCGTTGATCTAGCGGGGCACAATGAGCAGTTCTTC.